What follows are 21 T cell receptor beta chains derived from one specimen sequenced in a study of monozygotic twins with cystic fibrosis. Only in-frame clones appear in the TCRdb table, and some are missing; sequencing was by immunoSEQ multiplex PCR. The sample holds 15,000 to 20,000 clones, under 95% seen once. Specimen: blood. These receptors originate from a girl aged 2-10 years with cystic fibrosis.

The chain has TRBV9 and TRBJ2-6; D unclear. Germline CDR1 is SGDLS and CDR2 is YYNGEE. The CDR3 spans 17 residues. V was trimmed by 0 bases and J by 0 bases, leaving 10 bases between them. The CDR3 loop reads CASSVGVTSSGANVLTF. The CDR3 DNA sequence: TGTGCCAGCAGCGTAGGCGTGACAAGCTCTGGGGCCAACGTCCTGACTTTC. Supplemented by reference TRBV9 and TRBJ2-6, the full variable domain reads DSGVTQTPKHLITATGQRVTLRCSPRSGDLSVYWYQQSLDQGLQFLIQYYNGEERAKGNILERFSAQQFPDLHSELNLSSLELGDSALYFCASSVGVTSSGANVLTFGAGSRLTVL.

The genes are TRBV7-5 and TRBJ2-7; TRBD2, the table's D call, was not compared with the DNA. TRBV7-5 is a known pseudogene. This CDR3 is 20 amino acids long. CDR3 in DNA: TGTGCCAGAAGCTTAGAGACTAGCGGGAAGACCCATACGAGCTCCTACGAGCAGTACTTC. Translating it yields CARSLETSGKTHTSSYEQYF.

The chain uses TRBV5-1 and TRBJ1-1, with 10 nucleotides matching TRBD1. The J segment lost 7 bases and the V segment lost 0 bases, leaving 3 bases of the junction unmatched. This CDR3 has 14 residues. Germline V gene lookup returns CDR1 SGHRS and CDR2 YFSETQ. In nucleotides, the CDR3 is TGCGCCAGCAGCTTGGGACAGGGGGCGGTTGAAGCTTTCTTT. As protein: CASSLGQGAVEAFF.

This CDR3 is CASSDSPGPGELFF. In DNA, the CDR3 is TGTGCCAGCAGTGACTCCCCAGGACCCGGGGAGCTGTTTTTT. The chain is built from TRBV6-4 and TRBJ2-2; no firm D call. CDR3 length: 14 residues. Germline loops: CDR1 MRHNA, CDR2 SNTAGT. V was trimmed by 0 bases and J by 6 bases, leaving 8 bases between them.

V gene TRBV28 combines with J gene TRBJ2-1; D might be TRBD2 (6 bases). The CDR3 extends over 15 amino acids. The V end lost 3 bases, the J end lost 4 bases, and 13 bases lay between the germline ends. Germline V gene lookup returns CDR1 MDHEN and CDR2 SYDVKM. CDR3 protein: CASSFSGRTYNEQFF. The CDR3 nucleotides read TGTGCCAGCAGTTTCTCCGGGAGAACGTACAATGAGCAGTTCTTC.

The chain joins TRBV19 to TRBJ1-5, with D uncertain. Trimming shortened V by 7 bases and J by 7 bases, and 17 bases separated the two germline ends. The CDR3 covers 14 residues. The germline V gene encodes CDR1 LNHDA and CDR2 SQIVND (reference sequence). The CDR3 is CASTHGSHCQPQHF. CDR3 DNA sequence: TGTGCCAGTACCCACGGGTCCCACTGCCAGCCCCAGCATTTT.

CDR3 bases: TGTGCCAGTAAAGGACTACCTTCTGGAAACACCATATATTTT. Translating gives CASKGLPSGNTIYF. The J gene is TRBJ1-3, the V gene TRBV19, with unresolved D. V lost 7 bases, J lost 1 base, and 11 bases lay in between. Per germline, CDR1 LNHDA and CDR2 SQIVND (reference sequence). The CDR3 extends over 14 amino acids. Using reference TRBV19 and TRBJ1-3 for the parts outside the CDR3, the full variable domain is DGGITQSPKYLFRKEGQNVTLSCEQNLNHDAMYWYRQDPGQGLRLIYYSQIVNDFQKGDIAEGYSVSREKKESFPLTVTSAQKNPTAFYLCASKGLPSGNTIYFGEGSWLTVV.

This rearrangement joins TRBV9 to TRBJ2-1, with D possibly being TRBD1 or TRBD2 (5 bases each). The CDR3 contains 18 residues. Germline V gene data show CDR1 as SGDLS and CDR2 as YYNGEE. V lost 2 bases to trimming and J lost 4 bases, with 22 bases between them. For the CDR3, the DNA is TGTGCCAGCAGCGTGGAGGACACCTCCGATTACTTTTACAATGAGCAGTTCTTC. Protein product: CASSVEDTSDYFYNEQFF.

In regard to this clone: The junction departs from germline at one end; a sequencing error may be responsible. The V and J genes are TRBV20-1 and TRBJ2-1; no clear D gene. The germline CDR1 and CDR2 sequences are DFQATT and SNEGSKA (reference sequence). The CDR3 loop spans 11 amino acids. The CDR3 sequence: CSARLVVEAVF. The CDR3 DNA is TGCAGTGCCCGTCTCGTGGTAGAGGCGGTCTTC.

Notes on this clone: One end of the junction fails to match germline, which may point to a read error. The rearrangement uses TRBV6-5 and TRBJ1-6; D is ambiguous. CDR1 and CDR2 from the germline V gene are MNHEY and SVGAGI. This CDR3 contains 13 residues. This CDR3 reads CSSGSSYNSPLHF. The CDR3, as DNA: TGTTCCAGTGGGAGCTCCTATAATTCACCCCTCCACTTT.

The V call is TRBV19, the J call TRBJ1-3; D gene uncertain. The CDR3 length is 16 residues. V was trimmed by 4 bases and J by 4 bases, leaving 17 bases between them. The germline gives CDR1 LNHDA, CDR2 SQIVND (reference sequence). CDR3 DNA: TGTGCCAGTAGTACCCCACCGGACCGTGGGGGAAACACCATATATTTT. It is translated as CASSTPPDRGGNTIYF. Complete variable domain (other parts from reference TRBV19 and TRBJ1-3): DGGITQSPKYLFRKEGQNVTLSCEQNLNHDAMYWYRQDPGQGLRLIYYSQIVNDFQKGDIAEGYSVSREKKESFPLTVTSAQKNPTAFYLCASSTPPDRGGNTIYFGEGSWLTVV.

The chain couples TRBV14 to TRBJ2-7; D is uncertain. Germline V CDR1 and CDR2: SGHDN, FVKESK. V lost 5 bases and J 2 bases, leaving 13 bases between the germline ends. This CDR3 region has 14 residues. CDR3 loop: CASSTSSQTYEQYF. CDR3 in DNA: TGTGCCAGCAGCACAAGCTCACAGACCTACGAGCAGTACTTC. The whole variable domain, remainder taken from reference TRBV14 and TRBJ2-7, is EAGVTQFPSHSVIEKGQTVTLRCDPISGHDNLYWYRRVMGKEIKFLLHFVKESKQDESGMPNNRFLAERTGGTYSTLKVQPAELEDSGVYFCASSTSSQTYEQYFGPGTRLTVT.

This clone turned up a few times. In nucleotides, the CDR3 is TGTGCCAGCAGCTTAGGGCCGCCGGGGCCCTACAATGAGCAGTTCTTC. This codes for CASSLGPPGPYNEQFF. The J gene is TRBJ2-1, the V gene TRBV7-9; D possibly matches TRBD1 or TRBD2 (5 bases each). This CDR3 is built from 16 residues. V lost 1 base and J lost 2, with 12 bases in between. CDR1 and CDR2 (germline): SEHNR, FQNEAQ (reference sequence).

The J gene is TRBJ1-2, the V gene TRBV7-9; 7 bases fit TRBD1. The ends lost 3 bases at V and 1 base at J; junction bases unmatched: 8. The CDR3 is 16 amino acids. Germline V gene lookup returns CDR1 SEHNR and CDR2 FQNEAQ (reference sequence). The CDR3 sequence is CASSFGGTDFNYGYTF. In DNA form, the CDR3 reads TGTGCCAGCAGCTTCGGTGGGACAGATTTTAACTATGGCTACACCTTC.

The rearrangement joins TRBV28 to TRBJ1-1; 9 nucleotides line up with TRBD1. The V gene end was trimmed by 5 bases and the J gene end by 5 bases; junction bases not matched to a gene: 9. CDR1 and CDR2 (germline): MDHEN, SYDVKM. The CDR3 is 15 amino acids. CDR3 loop: CASSGQGTLWTEAFF. Written as DNA, the CDR3 is TGTGCCAGCAGTGGACAGGGGACGCTATGGACTGAAGCTTTCTTT.

The rearrangement links TRBV11-2 to TRBJ1-1; no reliable D call. The V end was cut by 0 bases, the J end by 6 bases, with 14 bases between. The CDR3 is made up of 15 amino acids. Germline CDR1 SGHAT, CDR2 FQNNGV. The CDR3 is CASSLEGVIGSEAFF. CDR3 DNA: TGTGCCAGCAGCTTAGAGGGTGTCATAGGCTCTGAAGCTTTCTTT.

This chain connects TRBV11-2 to TRBJ2-1; D call uncertain. Germline lookup yields CDR1 SGHAT and CDR2 FQNNGV. Deletions cut 5 bases from V and 2 bases from J, with 4 bases between. This CDR3 is 12 amino acids long. The DNA of the CDR3 is TGTGCCAGCAGCGCCGCCTACAATGAGCAGTTCTTC. It codes for CASSAAYNEQFF.

This rearrangement joins TRBV7-8 to TRBJ1-5; no reliable D call. Trimming shortened V by 2 bases and J by 1 base, and 6 bases separated the two germline ends. Germline CDR1 is SGHVS and CDR2 is FQNEAQ. The CDR3 length is 14 residues. The CDR3 DNA reads as TGTGCCAGCAGCTTAATCACCAGCAATCAGCCCCAGCATTTT. It encodes CASSLITSNQPQHF.

The chain combines TRBV9 with TRBJ1-1; D not resolved. V shed 0 bases and J shed 7 bases, with 7 bases lying between them. The CDR3 contains 12 residues. The germline V gene encodes CDR1 SGDLS and CDR2 YYNGEE. CDR3 protein: CASSVEDGEAFF. The CDR3 DNA follows: TGTGCCAGCAGCGTAGAGGACGGTGAAGCTTTCTTT.

This clone was recorded a few times. The rearrangement links TRBV6-4 to TRBJ1-1; no reliable D call. The CDR3 runs 13 residues. V shed 3 bases and J shed 5 bases, with 10 bases lying between them. Per germline, CDR1 MRHNA and CDR2 SNTAGT. The CDR3 sequence: CASSDPALTEAFF. Written as DNA, the CDR3 is TGTGCCAGCAGTGATCCTGCCTTGACTGAAGCTTTCTTT.

This sequence joins TRBV6-5 and TRBJ2-7; D possibly uses TRBD1 or TRBD2 (6 bases each). CDR3 length: 15 amino acids. Per germline, CDR1 MNHEY and CDR2 SVGAGI. V lost 4 bases and J lost 2, with 15 bases in between. In DNA form, the CDR3 reads TGTGCCAGCAGTTCCTATACGGGGGCTCCCTACGAGCAGTACTTC. It codes for CASSSYTGAPYEQYF.